A single sample is the source of the 18 T cell receptor beta chains below, sequenced in a study of blood T cells in healthy people across ages (dated by TCRdb to between 2014 and 2017). The method behind the library was 5' RACE. The listed sequencing device is Illumina HiSeq 2500. A second PCR of 7 to 11 cycles was run with a J-beta primer mix and a sample-barcoded 5' primer. TCRdb trimmed the raw reads at Q25, called clones with MiXCR and kept productive beta chains. Merged by CDR3 protein, the rows form single entries marked with the most common genes and DNA. This sample is represented by some 710,000 distinct CDR3 sequences; about a fifth of them were singletons. Jointly, the top ten make up roughly 22% of the sample. Source material: blood. These receptors all come from a man in his 70s in good health.

This clonotype was found a few times. The chain has TRBV7-6 and TRBJ1-3, with D hard to call. V was clipped by 1 base and J by 0 bases, with 7 bases between them. The CDR3 totals 15 residues. Germline V lookup: CDR1 SGHVS, CDR2 FNYEAQ. The CDR3 reads CASSLVGDSGNTIYF. The CDR3 nucleotides read TGTGCCAGCAGCTTAGTCGGAGACTCTGGAAACACCATATATTTT.

This clonotype was picked up a small number of times. The chain links TRBV27 to TRBJ1-5; D is possibly TRBD1 (6 bases). Trimming left V 4 bases short and J 6 bases short, with 13 bases between. Germline V CDR1 and CDR2: MNHEY, SMNVEV (reference sequence). The CDR3 is made up of 14 amino acids. CDR3 DNA: TGTGCCAGCAGTTCGGGGGCGTCGGGTCAGCCCCAGCATTTT. Its protein product is CASSSGASGQPQHF.

This clonotype was seen more than once but under ten times. This sequence joins TRBV7-2 and TRBJ2-1, with D uncertain. CDR1 SGHTA and CDR2 FQGNSA come from the germline V gene. This CDR3 region has 14 residues. The ends were cut back, 5 bases at V and 3 bases at J, with 11 bases in the middle. CDR3 DNA: TGTGCCAGCAGCCTAGGCGCTATCTACAATGAGCAGTTCTTC. This sequence encodes CASSLGAIYNEQFF.

This clonotype has a count of ten or more. The V call is TRBV24-1, the J call TRBJ2-3; D not certain. Trimming shortened V by 10 bases and J by 1 base, and 11 bases separated the two germline ends. CDR1 and CDR2 from the germline V gene are KGHDR and SFDVKD. The CDR3 covers 13 residues. Written as DNA, the CDR3 is TGTGCCACTAGGAAGCTAGGCACAGATACGCAGTATTTT. Its protein is CATRKLGTDTQYF.

The gene calls are TRBV5-1 and TRBJ1-1; D is ambiguous. This CDR3 is 14 amino acids long. CDR1 and CDR2 (germline): SGHRS, YFSETQ. V was pared by 5 bases and J by 1 base, with 12 bases between. The CDR3 nucleotides read TGCGCCAGCAGGCACAACGGAGGGAACACTGAAGCTTTCTTT. The encoded protein is CASRHNGGNTEAFF.

Concerning this clonotype itself: This may stem from a read error, because a much larger clone lies one nucleotide away. The V call is TRBV10-3, the J call TRBJ2-5, with 11 bases matching TRBD2. The CDR3 contains 15 residues. The trim removed 6 bases at V and 4 bases at J, leaving 7 bases unmatched. Germline CDR1 and CDR2: ENHRY and SYGVKD. CDR3 DNA sequence: TGTGCCATCAGATCAGGGGGGACTAGCGGAGAGACCCAGTACTTC. Protein sequence: CAIRSGGTSGETQYF.

This clonotype was seen a handful of times. The V gene is TRBV29-1, the J gene TRBJ2-5; D gene uncertain. The CDR3 has 12 residues. V was trimmed by 5 bases and J by 3 bases, leaving 10 bases between them. Germline V gene data show CDR1 as SQVTM and CDR2 as ANQGSEA. The DNA for the CDR3 is TGCAGCGTTCTCGGGCAGAAAGAGACCCAGTACTTC. As protein: CSVLGQKETQYF.

The sample holds many counts of this clonotype. The chain employs TRBV29-1 and TRBJ2-1, with 8 bases that match TRBD2. The CDR3 extends over 12 amino acids. V shed 7 bases, J shed 6 bases, and the junction held 5 bases outside the gene matches. CDR1 and CDR2 from the germline V gene are SQVTM and ANQGSEA. As DNA, the CDR3 is TGCAGCGCAGGGACTAGAGGCAATGAGCAGTTCTTC. Protein sequence: CSAGTRGNEQFF.

In this sample, this clonotype turned up a few times. V is TRBV20-1 and J is TRBJ2-5; D not resolved. CDR1 DFQATT and CDR2 SNEGSKA come from the germline V gene (reference sequence). V dropped 0 bases and J dropped 5 bases, with 10 bases sitting between them. The CDR3 has 13 amino acids. The CDR3 nucleotides are TGCAGTGCTAGAGATGAACTCTTGGAGACCCAGTACTTC. It encodes CSARDELLETQYF.

The rearrangement joins TRBV24-1 to TRBJ2-1, with D unresolved. Trimming left V 1 base short and J 7 bases short, with 7 bases between. Looked up from germline, CDR1 is KGHDR and CDR2 is SFDVKD. The CDR3 extends over 13 amino acids. The CDR3 sequence: CATSDFDRNEQFF. In DNA form, the CDR3 reads TGTGCCACCAGTGATTTTGATCGTAATGAGCAGTTCTTC.

In this sample, this clonotype turned up a few times. The J gene is TRBJ2-3, the V gene TRBV5-1; 11 nucleotides line up with TRBD2. This CDR3 is built from 15 residues. CDR1 is SGHRS and CDR2 is YFSETQ in the germline V gene. After removal of 4 bases from V and 4 bases from J, the junction contained 5 bases not matched to a gene. The CDR3 loop is CASSETSGTPDTQYF. The CDR3 DNA reads TGCGCCAGCAGCGAGACTAGCGGGACCCCAGATACGCAGTATTTT.

In this sample, this clonotype turned up a few times. The rearrangement links TRBV7-3 to TRBJ2-1; 7 bases fit TRBD2. The CDR3 totals 13 residues. Trimming cost V 3 bases and J 9 bases; bases outside gene matches: 5. Germline-derived CDR1 and CDR2 are SGHTA and FQGTGA. This CDR3 reads CASSLPGGTEQFF. The CDR3 nucleotides are TGTGCCAGCAGCTTGCCGGGAGGCACTGAGCAGTTCTTC.

The rearrangement links TRBV7-6 to TRBJ2-1; D call uncertain. The germline V and J ends were trimmed by 4 bases and 0 bases, with 16 bases remaining between them. This CDR3 has 17 amino acids. Germline CDR1 SGHVS, CDR2 FNYEAQ. CDR3 sequence: CASSSLKGRSSYNEQFF. The CDR3 DNA follows: TGTGCCAGCAGCTCCCTAAAAGGCCGCAGCTCCTACAATGAGCAGTTCTTC.

V gene TRBV20-1 combines with J gene TRBJ1-5, with D uncertain. Germline V gene lookup returns CDR1 DFQATT and CDR2 SNEGSKA (reference sequence). Trimming stripped 3 bases from V and 5 bases from J, with 11 bases between. The CDR3 runs 13 residues. In DNA form, the CDR3 reads TGCAGTGCTAGCGGGCAGGCAGATCAGCCCCAGCATTTT. This translates into CSASGQADQPQHF.

Details on this clonotype: One junction end disagrees with the germline gene, perhaps due to a read error. The chain has TRBV7-9 and TRBJ2-7; possibly TRBD1 for D (6 bases). The CDR3 extends over 15 amino acids. Germline CDR1 SEHNR, CDR2 FQNEAQ (reference sequence). The CDR3 spells CSSSLVDRLEYEQYF. CDR3 DNA: TGTTCCAGCAGCTTAGTGGACAGACTGGAATACGAGCAGTACTTC.

Only a few counts were recorded for this clonotype. The chain joins TRBV29-1 to TRBJ2-5; no firm D call. There are 12 residues in the CDR3. V dropped 5 bases and J dropped 5 bases, with 12 bases sitting between them. Per the germline V gene, CDR1 is SQVTM and CDR2 is ANQGSEA. CDR3 residues: CSVNSGGETQYF. DNA for the CDR3: TGCAGCGTTAACAGTGGTGGGGAGACCCAGTACTTC.

The rearrangement links TRBV6-2 or TRBV6-3 to TRBJ2-1; 9 positions match TRBD2. CDR1 MNHEY and CDR2 SVGEGT come from the germline V gene. The V and J ends lost 6 bases and 7 bases, in that order; junction bases with no gene match: 13. The CDR3 has 16 residues. CDR3 sequence: CASRPPGTSRGNEQFF. The DNA for the CDR3 is TGTGCCAGCAGGCCTCCCGGGACTAGCAGGGGAAATGAGCAGTTCTTC.

This clonotype was detected only a few times. The chain has TRBV29-1 and TRBJ1-1; 8 positions match TRBD1. CDR1 and CDR2 from the germline V gene are SQVTM and ANQGSEA. This CDR3 contains 14 residues. V was pared by 7 bases and J by 0 bases, with 7 bases of the junction left unmatched. The CDR3 reads CSAGTGHMNTEAFF. CDR3 nucleotides: TGCAGCGCCGGGACAGGTCACATGAACACTGAAGCTTTCTTT.